This T cell receptor (beta chain) was obtained from a study of shared clonotypes between healthy human individuals. For the study at large: Donors had three CD4 naive, three CD4 memory, two CD8 naive and one CD8 memory plate apiece. Study-level points and caveats: Although depth was large, rarefaction showed that sequencing of the sorted subsets was incomplete. Across subsets, estimated richness was generally greater for naive than for memory populations.

On this clone: Its target is unknown.

HIV-negative, healthy adults without recent acute infections or vaccinations were the donors. The method was immunoSEQ multiplex PCR; TCRdb's version includes in-frame clones alone and lacks a portion of them. The sample lists 2 million or so clones; 85% to 95% were seen once. V lost 0 bases, J lost 2 bases, and 5 bases stayed unmatched. Looked up from germline, CDR1 is LGHNA and CDR2 is YSLEER. The CDR3 length is 16 residues. Input material: naive CD4+ T cells sorted from blood. Subset meaning: CD45RA+ positively selected. The clonotype was recovered from a man aged 18 to 29 in good health. This chain uses TRBV4-3 with TRBJ2-3; 7 positions match TRBD2. For the CDR3, the DNA is TGCGCCAGCAGCCAAGAGCCCCGGGACTACACAGATACGCAGTATTTT. Encoded protein: CASSQEPRDYTDTQYF.